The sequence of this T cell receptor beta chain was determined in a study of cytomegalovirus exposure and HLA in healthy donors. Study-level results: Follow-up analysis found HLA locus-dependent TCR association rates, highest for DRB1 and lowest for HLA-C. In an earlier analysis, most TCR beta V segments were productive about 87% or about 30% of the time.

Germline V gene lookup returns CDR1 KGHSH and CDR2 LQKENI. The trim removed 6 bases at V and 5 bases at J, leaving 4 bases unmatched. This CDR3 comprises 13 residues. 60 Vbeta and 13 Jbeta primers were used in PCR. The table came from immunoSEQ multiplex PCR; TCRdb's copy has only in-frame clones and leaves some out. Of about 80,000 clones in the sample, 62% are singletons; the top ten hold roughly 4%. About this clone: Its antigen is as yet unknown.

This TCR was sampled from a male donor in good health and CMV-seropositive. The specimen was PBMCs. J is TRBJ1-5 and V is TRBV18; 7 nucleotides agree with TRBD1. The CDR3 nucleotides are TGTGCCAGCTCGCTCCAGGGGGATCAGCCCCAGCATTTT. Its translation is CASSLQGDQPQHF.